This passage covers 18 T cell receptor beta chains from one sample sequenced in a study of shared clonotypes between healthy human individuals (TCRdb year 2020). CD8 naive samples were CD45RO-negative cells positively selected for CCR7, giving a CD45RA+CCR7+ population that excluded TemRA cells. The library was prepared using the immunoSEQ multiplex PCR assay. Imported from immuneACCESS, the table was reduced by TCRdb to in-frame sequences with V and J called. These copies leave out some clones; in studies compared against another copy, an unresolved V gene accounts for under half, and the cause of the remainder is not known. This sample has 560,000 or so clones in its table, and around 96% of those were observed once. In total, the top ten clones hold 0.11% of the sample. Sequencing input: naive CD8+ T cells sorted from blood. The cell subset or site label, as the study defines it: CD45RA+CCR7+. The receptor set was obtained from a woman aged 25 to 39 in good health.

The chain recombines TRBV11-2 with TRBJ1-5; the D is unclear. Between the trimmed V and J ends, which lost 1 base and 5 bases, there was a span of 6 bases. In germline, CDR1 is SGHAT, CDR2 FQNNGV. This CDR3 comprises 13 residues. The CDR3 spells CASSLAVDQPQHF. CDR3 nucleotide sequence: TGTGCCAGCAGCTTAGCTGTGGATCAGCCCCAGCATTTT.

The chain recombines TRBV29-1 with TRBJ2-3; unclear D gene. CDR1 is SQVTM and CDR2 is ANQGSEA in the germline V gene. CDR3 length equals 10 residues. Between the trimmed V and J ends, which lost 4 bases and 5 bases, there was a span of 4 bases. The chain's CDR3 is CSVVGDTQYF. The CDR3, as DNA: TGCAGCGTTGTGGGAGATACGCAGTATTTT.

The chain carries TRBV19 and TRBJ2-5; 7 bases map to TRBD1. The germline gives CDR1 LNHDA, CDR2 SQIVND (reference sequence). The CDR3 covers 13 residues. The V gene end was trimmed by 4 bases and the J gene end by 5 bases; junction bases not matched to a gene: 4. This chain's CDR3 is CASSTDREETQYF. The CDR3, as DNA: TGTGCCAGTAGTACAGACAGGGAGGAGACCCAGTACTTC.

This sequence joins TRBV19 and TRBJ2-7; perhaps D is TRBD1 or TRBD2 (5 bases each). This CDR3 contains 13 residues. V lost 3 bases to trimming and J lost 4 bases, with 10 bases between them. The V gene's germline CDR1 is LNHDA and CDR2 SQIVND (reference sequence). CDR3 residues: CASSMGPSYEQYF. DNA of the CDR3: TGTGCCAGTAGTATGGGACCAAGTTACGAGCAGTACTTC.

The chain carries TRBV2 and TRBJ1-1; D is possibly TRBD1 (5 bases). The CDR3 has 10 amino acids. In germline, CDR1 is SNHLY, CDR2 FYNNEI. Deletions cut 8 bases from V and 10 bases from J, with 11 bases between. CDR3 amino acids: CASGGEAAFF. As DNA, the CDR3 is TGTGCCAGCGGGGGGGAGGCAGCTTTCTTT.

The V gene is TRBV19, the J gene TRBJ1-5, with TRBD1 identical over 9 bases. With 4 bases clipped from V and 3 bases from J, the junction kept 7 bases outside the gene matches. Germline loops: CDR1 LNHDA, CDR2 SQIVND (reference sequence). CDR3 length: 16 amino acids. CDR3: CASSTSGTGFNQPQHF. In DNA form, the CDR3 reads TGTGCCAGTAGTACCTCCGGGACAGGGTTCAATCAGCCCCAGCATTTT.

This chain joins TRBV4-1 and TRBJ2-1, with 8 bases aligning to TRBD2. The CDR3 has 17 residues. Germline loops: CDR1 MGHRA, CDR2 YSYEKL. Unmatched junction bases numbered 6, after V lost 0 bases and J lost 2 bases. The DNA of the CDR3 is TGCGCCAGCAGCCAAGAGACGGTTAGCGGGGCCTACAATGAGCAGTTCTTC. Translation gives CASSQETVSGAYNEQFF.

The V and J genes are TRBV4-1 and TRBJ2-7, with D possibly TRBD2 on 6 matching bases. The V gene's germline CDR1 is MGHRA and CDR2 YSYEKL. V was trimmed by 7 bases and J by 0 bases, leaving 13 bases between them. CDR3 length equals 14 residues. The CDR3 DNA is TGCGCCAGCACCTCTAGCGCGAGCTCCTACGAGCAGTACTTC. Encoded protein: CASTSSASSYEQYF.

The genes are TRBV7-9 and TRBJ2-1; D gene uncertain. The germline V gene encodes CDR1 SEHNR and CDR2 FQNEAQ (reference sequence). V shed 4 bases and J shed 6 bases, with 19 bases lying between them. CDR3 size: 16 residues. CDR3 region: CASSSLMTRSGNEQFF. CDR3 sequence (DNA): TGTGCCAGCAGCTCTCTGATGACGCGGTCGGGCAATGAGCAGTTCTTC.

This rearrangement joins TRBV9 to TRBJ2-3, with D perhaps matching TRBD2 (5 bases). V shed 4 bases and J shed 5 bases, with 23 bases lying between them. Germline lookup yields CDR1 SGDLS and CDR2 YYNGEE. The CDR3 totals 17 residues. The CDR3 bases are TGTGCCAGCAGCACACCAGGAGGAGTGGGAGTCTTAGATACGCAGTATTTT. It encodes CASSTPGGVGVLDTQYF.

This rearrangement joins TRBV27 to TRBJ2-3; perhaps TRBD2 as D (7 bases). V lost 3 bases to trimming and J lost 4 bases, with 8 bases between them. The CDR3 runs to 13 residues. Germline lookup yields CDR1 MNHEY and CDR2 SMNVEV (reference sequence). CDR3 sequence: CASSFGGPDTQYF. The CDR3 DNA reads as TGTGCCAGCAGTTTCGGGGGGCCAGATACGCAGTATTTT.

The CDR3, as DNA: TGTGCCAGCACGCAACCGGGGGAGACCCAGTACTTC. Protein product: CASTQPGETQYF. V usage is TRBV2 and J usage is TRBJ2-5; TRBD2 is a possible D gene (5 bases). Trimming shortened V by 7 bases and J by 5 bases, and 11 bases separated the two germline ends. CDR3 length: 12 residues. Germline CDR1 SNHLY, CDR2 FYNNEI.

CDR3 region: CASSRRLGRQETQYF. The CDR3 DNA sequence: TGCGCCAGCAGCAGGAGGTTGGGAAGGCAAGAGACCCAGTACTTC. V gene TRBV5-1 combines with J gene TRBJ2-5, with D possibly TRBD2 on 5 matching bases. Germline CDR1 and CDR2: SGHRS and YFSETQ. The CDR3 is made up of 15 amino acids. V shed 4 bases and J shed 2 bases, with 15 bases lying between them. The variable domain in full, with the rest retrieved from reference TRBV5-1 and TRBJ2-5, is KAGVTQTPRYLIKTRGQQVTLSCSPISGHRSVSWYQQTPGQGLQFLFEYFSETQRNKGNFPGRFSGRQFSNSRSEMNVSTLELGDSALYLCASSRRLGRQETQYFGPGTRLLVL.

This chain connects TRBV19 to TRBJ2-7; D call uncertain. Germline V gene sequence: CDR1 LNHDA, CDR2 SQIVND (reference sequence). V was pared by 0 bases and J by 3 bases, with 12 bases between. This CDR3 region has 15 residues. The CDR3 DNA reads as TGTGCCAGTAGTATAGATCTGGAGAAATACTACGAGCAGTACTTC. It specifies CASSIDLEKYYEQYF. Variable domain in full (rest from reference TRBV19 and TRBJ2-7): DGGITQSPKYLFRKEGQNVTLSCEQNLNHDAMYWYRQDPGQGLRLIYYSQIVNDFQKGDIAEGYSVSREKKESFPLTVTSAQKNPTAFYLCASSIDLEKYYEQYFGPGTRLTVT.

The chain has TRBV10-3 and TRBJ2-1; D is uncertain. Germline V lookup: CDR1 ENHRY, CDR2 SYGVKD. The CDR3 runs to 12 residues. Trimming removed 5 bases at V and 5 bases at J, with 7 bases between. In nucleotides, the CDR3 is TGTGCCATCAGTCCGCCTGACAATGAGCAGTTCTTC. Protein product: CAISPPDNEQFF.

The chain has TRBV5-4 and TRBJ2-5, with TRBD2 matching 10 bases. Unmatched junction bases numbered 6, after V lost 4 bases and J lost 0 bases. This CDR3 has 16 residues. Germline CDR1 SGHNT, CDR2 YYREEE (reference sequence). CDR3 DNA: TGTGCCAGCAGCCCACATAGCGGGAGGAACCAAGAGACCCAGTACTTC. This sequence encodes CASSPHSGRNQETQYF.

As regards this clone: The sample carries other DNA sequences with the same CDR3. This chain connects TRBV27 to TRBJ2-1, with 9 bases identical to TRBD1. J gave up 4 bases and V 2 bases, and 3 bases lay outside the gene matches. The CDR3 length is 15 residues. From germline, CDR1 is MNHEY and CDR2 SMNVEV (reference sequence). For the CDR3, the DNA is TGTGCCAGCAGTTTACGGACAGGGGCATACAATGAGCAGTTCTTC. This sequence encodes CASSLRTGAYNEQFF.

The gene calls are TRBV27 and TRBJ2-1; 10 nucleotides agree with TRBD1. Germline V gives CDR1 MNHEY, CDR2 SMNVEV (reference sequence). V trimming: 8 bases; J trimming: 8 bases; junction bases outside the gene matches: 9. This CDR3 is built from 14 residues. CDR3 amino acids: CASSPGTGVDEQFF. CDR3 coding DNA: TGTGCCAGCTCCCCGGGGACAGGGGTAGATGAGCAGTTCTTC.